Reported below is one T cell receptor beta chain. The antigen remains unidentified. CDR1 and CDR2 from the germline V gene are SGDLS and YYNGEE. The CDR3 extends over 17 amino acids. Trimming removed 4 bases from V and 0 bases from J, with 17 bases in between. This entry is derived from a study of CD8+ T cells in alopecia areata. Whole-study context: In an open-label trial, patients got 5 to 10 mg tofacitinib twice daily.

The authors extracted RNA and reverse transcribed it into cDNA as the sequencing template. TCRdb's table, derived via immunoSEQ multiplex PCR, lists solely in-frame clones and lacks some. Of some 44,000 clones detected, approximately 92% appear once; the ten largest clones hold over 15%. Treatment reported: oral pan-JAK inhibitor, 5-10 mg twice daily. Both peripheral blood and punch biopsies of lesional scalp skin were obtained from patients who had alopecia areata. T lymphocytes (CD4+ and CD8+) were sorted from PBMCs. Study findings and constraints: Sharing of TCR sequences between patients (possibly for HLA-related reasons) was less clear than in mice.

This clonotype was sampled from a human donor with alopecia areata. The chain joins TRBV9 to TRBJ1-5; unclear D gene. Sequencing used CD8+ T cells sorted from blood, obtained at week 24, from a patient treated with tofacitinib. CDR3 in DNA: TGTGCCAGCAGCCCCGACGCGGCAGATTATAGCAATCAGCCCCAGCATTTT. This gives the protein CASSPDAADYSNQPQHF.